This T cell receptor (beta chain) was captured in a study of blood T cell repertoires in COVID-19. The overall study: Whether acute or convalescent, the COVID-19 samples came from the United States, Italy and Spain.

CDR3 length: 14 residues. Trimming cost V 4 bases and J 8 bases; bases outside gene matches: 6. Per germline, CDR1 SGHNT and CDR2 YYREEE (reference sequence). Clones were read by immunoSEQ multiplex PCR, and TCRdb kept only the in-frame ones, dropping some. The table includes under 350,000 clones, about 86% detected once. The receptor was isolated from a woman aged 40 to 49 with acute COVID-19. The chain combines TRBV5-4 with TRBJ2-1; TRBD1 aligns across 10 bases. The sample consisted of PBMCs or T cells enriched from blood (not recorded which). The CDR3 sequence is CASSIGQGEYEQFF. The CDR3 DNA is TGTGCCAGCAGCATAGGACAGGGGGAGTATGAGCAGTTCTTC.